This is a list of T cell receptor beta chains from one sample in a study of siplizumab effects on memory and regulatory T cells. Data came from immunoSEQ multiplex PCR; TCRdb stores just in-frame clones and leaves some out. The sample contains 55,000 to 80,000 clones, 70% to 85% of which appear only once. The sample taken for sequencing was memory CD4+ T cells sorted from blood. These receptors were obtained from a human donor in good health. CDR3s include the opening cysteine and the closing phenylalanine or tryptophan. Each record gives: clone size, J gene, V gene, D gene, CDR3 protein, CDR3 DNA. The D gene is left open where the match is weak. A clone size is listed for some rows: how often the clone was seen (once, few, many), or a class if it is expanded.

- TRBJ1-1 TRBV4-1 - CASSHITGNTEAFF TGCGCCAGCAGCCATATCACGGGGAACACTGAAGCTTTCTTT
- TRBJ2-7 TRBV6-1 - CASSEEPRTYEQYF TGTGCCAGCAGTGAAGAGCCTAGGACCTACGAGCAGTACTTC
once TRBJ2-2 TRBV4-2 - CASSQDPGQLNTGELFF TGTGCCAGCAGCCAAGACCCCGGTCAGCTCAACACCGGGGAGCTGTTTTTT
- TRBJ1-2 TRBV7-2 - CASSFSGANYGYTF TGTGCCAGCAGCTTTTCAGGGGCTAACTATGGCTACACCTTC
- TRBJ2-7 TRBV5-4 TRBD2 CASSLGGTSGVAQYF TGTGCCAGTTCTCTGGGGGGGACTAGCGGGGTCGCGCAGTACTTC
- TRBJ2-7 TRBV6-8 - CASSFGREQYF TGTGCCAGCAGTTTCGGTAGGGAGCAGTACTTC
- TRBJ1-2 TRBV15 - CATSRDKLSHGYTF TGTGCCACCAGCAGGGACAAGCTTTCACATGGCTACACCTTC
- TRBJ1-1 TRBV27 - CASRLKAGTEAFF TGTGCCAGCAGACTAAAGGCGGGCACTGAAGCTTTCTTT
- TRBJ2-7 TRBV5-4 TRBD2 CASSLGLAGAYEQYF TGTGCCAGCAGCTTGGGACTAGCGGGGGCCTACGAGCAGTACTTC
- TRBJ1-5 TRBV2 - CASSEITRDQPQHF TGTGCCAGCAGTGAAATCACCAGAGATCAGCCCCAGCATTTT
- TRBJ2-7 TRBV19 - CASSIVGSFYEQYF TGTGCCAGTAGTATTGTTGGATCGTTCTACGAGCAGTACTTC
- TRBJ2-7 TRBV15 TRBD2 CATSRDLGGGAAYEQYF TGTGCCACCAGCAGAGATCTCGGCGGGGGGGCCGCTTACGAGCAGTACTTC
- TRBJ2-5 TRBV30 TRBD1 CAWSSGGETQYF TGTGCCTGGAGTTCAGGGGGAGAGACCCAGTACTTC
- TRBJ2-7 TRBV28 TRBD1 CASSFSFGDRSSYEQYF TGTGCCAGCAGTTTTAGTTTCGGGGACAGGAGCTCCTACGAGCAGTACTTC
- TRBJ1-5 TRBV6-1 - CASMGLVYSNQPQHF TGTGCCAGCATGGGACTCGTCTATAGCAATCAGCCCCAGCATTTT
- TRBJ2-2 TRBV5-5 - CASITGDRNTGELFF TGTGCCAGCATAACTGGGGATAGAAACACCGGGGAGCTGTTTTTT
- TRBJ1-1 TRBV27 TRBD1 CASSLEGGVTEAFF TGTGCCAGCAGTTTAGAAGGGGGCGTCACTGAAGCTTTCTTT
- TRBJ1-1 TRBV5-6 - CASSYLGVSAEAFF TGTGCCAGCAGCTACCTAGGGGTTTCGGCTGAAGCTTTCTTT
- TRBJ1-1 TRBV7-7 - CASSPGVGTEAFF TGTGCCAGCAGCCCGGGGGTCGGCACTGAAGCTTTCTTT
once TRBJ1-1 TRBV20-1 - CSAEGRAEAFF TGCAGTGCCGAGGGCAGGGCTGAAGCTTTCTTT
- TRBJ2-7 TRBV5-4 TRBD1 CASSLAGTGTEQYF TGTGCCAGCAGCCTAGCCGGGACAGGGACCGAGCAGTACTTC
few TRBJ1-1 TRBV28 - CASTPGTSHTEAFF TGTGCCAGCACCCCCGGGACATCCCACACTGAAGCTTTCTTT
- TRBJ1-3 TRBV11-1 - CASSRTGSGNTIYF TGTGCCAGCAGCCGCACAGGGTCAGGAAACACCATATATTTT